This T cell receptor (beta chain) emerged from a study of cytomegalovirus exposure and HLA in healthy donors. On the study more broadly: As released early, the data held roughly 85 million unique TCRs from HLA-typed donors.

The CDR3 runs to 16 residues. The trim removed 3 bases at V and 3 bases at J, leaving 7 bases unmatched. Germline CDR1 reads MGHRA; CDR2 reads YSYEKL. Of note for this clone: The target antigen is unknown.

Study findings and constraints: In all likelihood, a cluster of highly shared sequence variants was a sequencing artifact. For most subjects, TCR beta sequences were reported to predict HLA-A and HLA-B alleles with accuracy. Productive status was seen about 90% or about 30% of the time for most TCR beta V segments in an earlier analysis.

60 Vbeta and 13 Jbeta primers were used in PCR. TCRdb's copy holds only in-frame clones and misses some; the assay was immunoSEQ multiplex PCR. The table shows under 130,000 clones, with roughly 79% occurring only once. The rearrangement joins TRBV4-1 to TRBJ1-4; TRBD1 matches at 7 bases. Sequencing input: PBMCs. The sequence came from a male donor in good health and CMV-seronegative. The CDR3 protein is CASSQGRDRPNEKLFF. DNA of the CDR3: TGCGCCAGCAGCCAGGGCCGGGACAGACCTAATGAAAAACTGTTTTTT.